The next 15 T cell receptor beta chains were all read from a single sample in a study of cytomegalovirus exposure and HLA in healthy donors. It was with 60 Vbeta and 13 Jbeta primers that the PCR ran. Produced via immunoSEQ multiplex PCR; TCRdb's table is partial and in-frame only. Among roughly 120,000 clones, roughly 73% were seen once, and the ten largest hold more than 4.5%. Sequenced material: PBMCs. These receptors came from a man in his 60s in good health and CMV-seropositive.

The rearrangement joins TRBV7-3 to TRBJ2-1; 14 bases are shared with TRBD2. V gave up 5 bases and J gave up 10 bases; unmatched junction bases: 7. Germline CDR1 reads SGHTA; CDR2 reads FQGTGA. The CDR3 contains 15 residues. CDR3 DNA sequence: TGTGCCAGCAGCAAGACTAGCGGGGGGGCCCGGGAGCAGTTCTTC. It codes for CASSKTSGGAREQFF.

The chain employs TRBV6-5 and TRBJ1-2; no clear D gene. V lost 0 bases to trimming and J lost 2 bases, with 10 bases between them. Per germline, CDR1 MNHEY and CDR2 SVGAGI. This CDR3 contains 15 residues. DNA of the CDR3: TGTGCCAGCAGTTACTCGCGGAGGAACAACTATGGCTACACCTTC. Translated: CASSYSRRNNYGYTF.

The V and J genes are TRBV7-9 and TRBJ2-2, with a tentative D call TRBD1 (6 bases). The CDR3 is 15 amino acids. Per germline, CDR1 SEHNR and CDR2 FQNEAQ (reference sequence). Trimming took off 1 base at V and 4 bases at J, with 10 bases between the two ends. This CDR3 is CASSLVTGFTGELFF. In DNA form, the CDR3 reads TGTGCCAGCAGCTTAGTGACAGGCTTCACCGGGGAGCTGTTTTTT.

This clone appeared a few times. The rearrangement links TRBV5-6 to TRBJ2-7, with 9 bases that match TRBD1. With V trimmed by 0 bases and J by 3 bases, 4 bases remained unmatched. Germline loops: CDR1 SGHDT, CDR2 YYEEEE. This CDR3 is 15 amino acids long. In nucleotides, the CDR3 is TGTGCCAGCAGCTTGGGGGGACAGGGAGTCTACGAGCAGTACTTC. This sequence encodes CASSLGGQGVYEQYF.

This clone occurred a few times. The chain carries TRBV6-4 and TRBJ1-2, with a possible D match to TRBD1 (6 bases). The V end was cut by 3 bases, the J end by 7 bases, with 12 bases between. Per germline, CDR1 MRHNA and CDR2 SNTAGT. This CDR3 has 13 amino acids. Here the CDR3 reads CASSEQGSVGYTF. The CDR3 nucleotides are TGTGCCAGCAGTGAACAGGGTTCGGTTGGCTACACCTTC.

The CDR3: CASSEVILGAVNTQYF. Written as DNA, the CDR3 is TGTGCCAGCAGTGAAGTAATATTAGGGGCCGTGAATACGCAGTATTTT. The V gene is TRBV6-1, the J gene TRBJ2-3, with D perhaps TRBD1 (5 bases). Between the trimmed V and J ends, which lost 1 base and 7 bases, there was a span of 18 bases. CDR1 MNHNS and CDR2 SASEGT come from the germline V gene. This CDR3 comprises 16 residues.

The chain combines TRBV18 with TRBJ1-2; 12 positions match TRBD1. Per the germline V gene, CDR1 is KGHSH and CDR2 is LQKENI. Unmatched junction bases numbered 7, after V lost 2 bases and J lost 6 bases. This CDR3 spans 16 amino acids. The CDR3 nucleotides are TGTGCCAGCTCACCATATACCGGGACAGGGGGCCATGGCTACACCTTC. Its translation: CASSPYTGTGGHGYTF.

V usage is TRBV2 and J usage is TRBJ2-2; 7 positions agree with TRBD2. V dropped 4 bases and J dropped 6; count of bases not matched to a gene: 8. Germline V gene lookup returns CDR1 SNHLY and CDR2 FYNNEI. The CDR3 runs 15 residues. For the CDR3, the DNA is TGTGCCAGCAGTGGCGCGGGGACTATTCCCGGGGAGCTGTTTTTT. This encodes CASSGAGTIPGELFF.

This chain links TRBV7-9 with TRBJ1-4; tentatively, D is TRBD1 (6 bases). Trimming stripped 7 bases from V and 7 bases from J, with 13 bases between. Germline CDR1 SEHNR, CDR2 FQNEAQ (reference sequence). The CDR3 is 13 amino acids. The CDR3, as DNA: TGTGCCAGCACCGCGACAGGAGGTGAAAAACTGTTTTTT. Translated, it gives CASTATGGEKLFF.

The chain joins TRBV28 to TRBJ2-7; weak D call: TRBD2 (5 bases). CDR3 length: 14 residues. V was clipped by 2 bases and J by 3 bases, with 11 bases between them. CDR1 and CDR2 from the germline V gene are MDHEN and SYDVKM. The CDR3 DNA is TGTGCCAGCAGTTTAATCGGCGGAGGCTACGAGCAGTACTTC. The encoded protein is CASSLIGGGYEQYF.

This clone was counted many times. This chain uses TRBV10-3 with TRBJ2-7, with 9 bases identical to TRBD1. Germline V CDR1 and CDR2: ENHRY, SYGVKD. V shed 5 bases and J 7 bases; nucleotides not matched to a gene: 12. The CDR3 is 15 amino acids. The CDR3, as DNA: TGTGCCATCAGTTCTACCGGGACAGGGAGGGGGGAGCAGTACTTC. Its translation: CAISSTGTGRGEQYF.

The genes are TRBV28 and TRBJ2-5; tentative D call: TRBD1 (6 bases). CDR1 is MDHEN, CDR2 SYDVKM, per germline. The length of the CDR3 is 14 residues. The V gene lost 5 bases and the J gene lost 5 bases, with 15 bases spanning the gap. The CDR3 loop reads CASSRLQGRETQYF. The CDR3 nucleotides read TGTGCCAGCAGTCGTCTACAGGGTCGGGAGACCCAGTACTTC.

The chain couples TRBV2 to TRBJ2-6; TRBD2 might be the D (5 bases). Trimming removed 5 bases at V and 0 bases at J, with 14 bases between. This CDR3 comprises 17 residues. The germline V gene encodes CDR1 SNHLY and CDR2 FYNNEI. CDR3 bases: TGTGCCAGCAGTCAACTAGGCGGTGGCTCTGGGGCCAACGTCCTGACTTTC. Amino acids: CASSQLGGGSGANVLTF.

The genes are TRBV2 and TRBJ2-3; 9 nucleotides align to TRBD1. The germline CDR1 and CDR2 sequences are SNHLY and FYNNEI. The CDR3 length is 15 residues. The V segment lost 5 bases and the J segment 1 base; nucleotides outside the gene matches: 4. CDR3 residues: CASSIRTGGTDTQYF. CDR3 DNA sequence: TGTGCCAGCAGTATTAGGACAGGGGGCACAGATACGCAGTATTTT.

This rearrangement joins TRBV27 to TRBJ2-3; a possible D gene is TRBD1 (6 bases). V dropped 3 bases and J dropped 3 bases, with 13 bases sitting between them. CDR1 is MNHEY and CDR2 is SMNVEV in the germline V gene (reference sequence). The CDR3 runs to 15 residues. CDR3 in amino acids: CASSFFRGVTDTQYF. In nucleotides, the CDR3 is TGTGCCAGCAGTTTTTTCAGGGGTGTTACAGATACGCAGTATTTT.